The 30 T cell receptor beta chains presented below share a single source sample, sequenced in a study of T cells of healthy individuals. In TCRdb, the 5' RACE reads were re-called with MiXCR into one record per CDR3 protein. The sample lists 60,000 to 80,000 distinct CDR3 sequences, 16% occurring once. The receptors come from a human donor in good health.

This clonotype was observed at least ten times. This chain links TRBV20-1 with TRBJ2-7; 11 nucleotides match TRBD2. CDR3 length equals 14 residues. Germline V CDR1 and CDR2: DFQATT, SNEGSKA (reference sequence). The V segment lost 3 bases and the J segment 4 bases; nucleotides outside the gene matches: 5. The CDR3 protein is CSASTSGRGYEQYF. In nucleotides, the CDR3 is TGCAGTGCTAGCACTAGCGGGAGAGGATACGAGCAGTACTTC.

At least ten counts were recorded for this clonotype. V usage is TRBV7-9 and J usage is TRBJ1-2; the D gene is possibly TRBD1 (5 bases). The CDR3 runs to 17 residues. V lost 0 bases and J lost 0, with 14 bases in between. CDR1 and CDR2 (germline): SEHNR, FQNEAQ (reference sequence). As DNA, the CDR3 is TGTGCCAGCAGCTTAGCTACCGGGACCCTACCTAACTATGGCTACACCTTC. Protein: CASSLATGTLPNYGYTF.

The chain carries TRBV19 and TRBJ2-1; D may be TRBD2 (6 bases). In germline, CDR1 is LNHDA, CDR2 SQIVND (reference sequence). The CDR3 extends over 14 amino acids. Between the trimmed V and J ends, which lost 1 base and 2 bases, there was a span of 6 bases. The CDR3 bases are TGTGCCAGTAGTATAGGGGGGGCCTACAATGAGCAGTTCTTC. It is translated as CASSIGGAYNEQFF.

The chain carries TRBV4-2 and TRBJ1-4; D not resolved. V was cut by 4 bases and J by 4 bases, with 10 bases left in between. The CDR3 has 14 amino acids. Germline V gene lookup returns CDR1 LGHNA and CDR2 YNFKEQ. In DNA form, the CDR3 reads TGTGCCAGCAGCCCTGGGTCAGTTAATGAAAAACTGTTTTTT. Translation gives CASSPGSVNEKLFF.

There are a few counts of this clonotype. One end of the junction fails to match germline, which may point to a read error. The rearrangement uses TRBV7-7 and TRBJ2-1; 8 bases fit TRBD1. Germline V gene data show CDR1 as SSHAT and CDR2 as FNYEAQ (reference sequence). The CDR3 sequence is 14 residues long. CDR3 in amino acids: CASSLGQGADEQFF. As DNA, the CDR3 is TGTGCTAGCAGCCTCGGACAGGGTGCAGATGAGCAGTTCTTC.

This clonotype appeared a few times. The chain employs TRBV7-2 and TRBJ2-1; D possibly corresponds to TRBD2 (5 bases). The CDR3 has 15 amino acids. Germline-derived CDR1 and CDR2 are SGHTA and FQGNSA. Deletions cut 5 bases from V and 6 bases from J, with 17 bases between. The CDR3 region is CASSPGTLLVNEQFF. The CDR3 coding sequence is TGTGCCAGCAGCCCTGGAACCCTACTAGTCAATGAGCAGTTCTTC.

This clonotype was detected ten times or more. The J gene is TRBJ1-1, the V gene TRBV5-1; TRBD1 agrees at 8 bases. V shed 0 bases, J shed 5 bases, and the junction held 9 bases outside the gene matches. The CDR3 is 16 amino acids. Germline V CDR1 and CDR2: SGHRS, YFSETQ. Here the CDR3 reads CASSLGLQGALTEAFF. CDR3 in DNA: TGCGCCAGCAGCTTGGGTCTCCAGGGGGCGTTAACTGAAGCTTTCTTT.

J is TRBJ2-7 and V is TRBV13, with 7 bases fitting TRBD2. From germline, CDR1 is PRHDT and CDR2 FYEKMQ (reference sequence). The CDR3 runs to 14 residues. V dropped 1 base and J dropped 7; count of bases not matched to a gene: 7. The DNA for the CDR3 is TGTGCCAGCAGCTTAGCTAGCGGAAACACGGAGCAGTACTTC. This gives the protein CASSLASGNTEQYF.

This clonotype was recorded many times. V gene TRBV6-6 combines with J gene TRBJ2-2, with 9 nucleotides matching TRBD1. The CDR3 contains 16 residues. Germline loops: CDR1 MNHNY, CDR2 SVGAGI (reference sequence). J was trimmed by 0 bases and V by 6 bases; bases with no gene match: 5. CDR3 sequence (DNA): TGTGCCAGCAGGTCCGGGACAGGGACGAACACCGGGGAGCTGTTTTTT. Translated, it gives CASRSGTGTNTGELFF.

There are many counts of this clonotype. V is TRBV20-1 and J is TRBJ2-7; a possible D gene is TRBD2 (5 bases). Germline CDR1 DFQATT, CDR2 SNEGSKA (reference sequence). The CDR3 totals 15 residues. Trimming left V 4 bases short and J 3 bases short, with 19 bases between. The CDR3 DNA reads TGCAGTGCTACCGGACTCCGAGGGCCCAGCTACGAGCAGTACTTC. Residues: CSATGLRGPSYEQYF.

The chain is built from TRBV11-2 and TRBJ1-4; no clear D gene. Germline CDR1 is SGHAT and CDR2 is FQNNGV. There are 14 residues in the CDR3. The V gene lost 0 bases and the J gene lost 4 bases, with 6 bases spanning the gap. As DNA, the CDR3 is TGTGCCAGCAGCTTAGAGCCTGGTAATGAAAAACTGTTTTTT. Translated: CASSLEPGNEKLFF.

There are many counts of this clonotype. This chain connects TRBV14 to TRBJ2-1; D perhaps matches TRBD2 (6 bases). CDR3 length: 15 residues. Germline assignment: CDR1 SGHDN and CDR2 FVKESK. V lost 1 base, J lost 0 bases, and 7 bases lay in between. CDR3 sequence: CASSQVGSSYNEQFF. In nucleotides, the CDR3 is TGTGCCAGCAGCCAAGTCGGGAGCTCCTACAATGAGCAGTTCTTC.

This clonotype showed up many times. V and J are TRBV20-1 and TRBJ2-7; the match to TRBD1 covers 9 bases. Germline-derived CDR1 and CDR2 are DFQATT and SNEGSKA (reference sequence). The CDR3 covers 12 residues. Trimming cost V 6 bases and J 5 bases; bases outside gene matches: 5. The CDR3 DNA follows: TGCAGTGCAGTACAGGGGGCCGACGAGCAGTACTTC. Protein product: CSAVQGADEQYF.

In this sample, this clonotype turned up a few times. This rearrangement joins TRBV7-9 to TRBJ2-3, with D perhaps being TRBD1 or TRBD2 (6 bases each). Trimming removed 1 base at V and 3 bases at J, with 14 bases between. The CDR3 consists of 16 residues. From germline, CDR1 is SEHNR and CDR2 FQNEAQ (reference sequence). The CDR3 spells CASSLGGAPRTDTQYF. The DNA of the CDR3 is TGTGCCAGCAGCTTAGGGGGGGCCCCTAGGACAGATACGCAGTATTTT.

This clonotype occurred many times. This chain connects TRBV5-6 to TRBJ1-5, with D hard to call. Looked up from germline, CDR1 is SGHDT and CDR2 is YYEEEE. The length of the CDR3 is 15 residues. V was pared by 4 bases and J by 2 bases, with 13 bases between. The CDR3 loop reads CASSLAGFGNQPQHF. The CDR3 region has the DNA TGTGCCAGCAGCCTAGCGGGTTTTGGCAATCAGCCCCAGCATTTT.

The rearrangement links TRBV4-1 to TRBJ1-1; D may be TRBD1 (6 bases). The CDR3 contains 15 residues. Germline V gene lookup returns CDR1 MGHRA and CDR2 YSYEKL. V was pared by 0 bases and J by 2 bases, with 10 bases between. CDR3 in DNA: TGCGCCAGCAGCCAAGAGGGAGGGGGTAACACTGAAGCTTTCTTT. Protein product: CASSQEGGGNTEAFF.

This clonotype was seen only a few times. J is TRBJ2-7 and V is TRBV5-1; TRBD2 aligns across 9 bases. J gave up 2 bases and V 5 bases, and 11 bases lay outside the gene matches. This CDR3 is 16 amino acids long. Per the germline V gene, CDR1 is SGHRS and CDR2 is YFSETQ. The CDR3 is CASSHPAGGATYEQYF. In nucleotides, the CDR3 is TGCGCCAGCAGTCACCCAGCGGGGGGTGCGACCTACGAGCAGTACTTC.

This chain links TRBV3-1 with TRBJ2-7; 9 nucleotides match TRBD2. Losses at the gene ends were 1 base for V and 7 bases for J; bases not matched to a gene: 2. This CDR3 contains 13 residues. The germline CDR1 and CDR2 sequences are LGHDT and YNNKEL (reference sequence). The CDR3 here is CASSQGLAEEQYF. CDR3 nucleotides: TGTGCCAGCAGCCAAGGACTAGCGGAAGAGCAGTACTTC.

The V gene is TRBV7-8, the J gene TRBJ2-3, with TRBD2 matching 8 bases. Germline V lookup: CDR1 SGHVS, CDR2 FQNEAQ. This CDR3 is 16 amino acids long. Trimming removed 5 bases from V and 0 bases from J; junction bases left unmatched: 7. CDR3 DNA: TGTGCCAGCAGCCCCACCGGGACTAGTAGCACAGATACGCAGTATTTT. Its protein is CASSPTGTSSTDTQYF.

In this sample, this clonotype turned up many times. The chain employs TRBV29-1 and TRBJ1-2, with TRBD1 as a possible D gene (5 bases). CDR1 SQVTM and CDR2 ANQGSEA come from the germline V gene. CDR3 length: 12 residues. Trimming cost V 6 bases and J 2 bases, with 10 bases left between them. CDR3 loop: CSVARENYGYTF. CDR3 sequence (DNA): TGCAGCGTCGCCAGGGAAAACTATGGCTACACCTTC.

This clonotype was detected a few times. The chain is built from TRBV2 and TRBJ2-3; D might be TRBD1 (5 bases). V lost 3 bases to trimming and J lost 4 bases, with 17 bases between them. This CDR3 region has 16 residues. Germline-derived CDR1 and CDR2 are SNHLY and FYNNEI. The DNA for the CDR3 is TGTGCCAGCAGTGATTCGGGCTGGCAGGGCGCAGATACGCAGTATTTT. Translation gives CASSDSGWQGADTQYF.

This clonotype was seen only a few times. The CDR3 loop is CASSEREYGYTF. The CDR3 DNA reads TGTGCCAGCTCGGAGAGGGAATATGGCTACACCTTC. The genes are TRBV2 and TRBJ1-2, with D uncertain. Germline V lookup: CDR1 SNHLY, CDR2 FYNNEI. The CDR3 spans 12 residues. Trimming removed 8 bases from V and 5 bases from J, with 12 bases in between.

The sample holds many counts of this clonotype. V gene TRBV30 combines with J gene TRBJ1-1; D gene ambiguous. V lost 0 bases, J lost 5 bases, and 10 bases lay in between. This CDR3 is built from 13 residues. Per germline, CDR1 GTSNPN and CDR2 SVGIG (reference sequence). The DNA of the CDR3 is TGTGCCTGGAGTGTAGGGCCGGGGACTGAAGCTTTCTTT. Its translation is CAWSVGPGTEAFF.

J is TRBJ2-7 and V is TRBV28; maybe TRBD1 (5 bases). Trimming stripped 3 bases from V and 0 bases from J, with 15 bases between. CDR1 MDHEN and CDR2 SYDVKM come from the germline V gene. CDR3 length: 16 residues. As DNA, the CDR3 is TGTGCCAGCAGTTTTGGGTGGGGCCAGAGCTCCTACGAGCAGTACTTC. Residues: CASSFGWGQSSYEQYF. The whole variable domain, filled in from reference TRBV28 and TRBJ2-7, reads DVKVTQSSRYLVKRTGEKVFLECVQDMDHENMFWYRQDPGLGLRLIYFSYDVKMKEKGDIPEGYSVSREKKERFSLILESASTNQTSMYLCASSFGWGQSSYEQYFGPGTRLTVT.

V usage is TRBV5-6 and J usage is TRBJ2-7; the D gene is possibly TRBD1 (6 bases). V shed 5 bases and J shed 2 bases, with 17 bases lying between them. Germline V CDR1 and CDR2: SGHDT, YYEEEE. This CDR3 contains 15 residues. The CDR3 nucleotides are TGTGCCAGCAGTTATTACATTACAGGGACCTACGAGCAGTACTTC. Encoded protein: CASSYYITGTYEQYF.

This clonotype has a count of ten or more. The CDR3 sequence is CSVGTGWADTQYF. CDR3 nucleotide sequence: TGCAGCGTCGGGACAGGGTGGGCAGATACGCAGTATTTT. The chain carries TRBV29-1 and TRBJ2-3, with 9 nucleotides matching TRBD1. Germline V gives CDR1 SQVTM, CDR2 ANQGSEA. The CDR3 is 13 residues long. The junction had 5 bases not matched to a gene; V was cut back by 6 bases and J by 4 bases.

At least ten counts were recorded for this clonotype. The V gene is TRBV7-9, the J gene TRBJ2-1, with D possibly called TRBD1 or TRBD2 (6 bases each). V was shortened by 6 bases and J by 7 bases, with 13 bases between the two germline ends. Germline-derived CDR1 and CDR2 are SEHNR and FQNEAQ (reference sequence). The CDR3 consists of 13 residues. CDR3 in amino acids: CASSKGGLNEQFF. The CDR3 nucleotides are TGTGCCAGCAGTAAGGGGGGCCTGAATGAGCAGTTCTTC.

Note on this clonotype: A much larger clone is a single base away; this may be a read error. The genes are TRBV20-1 and TRBJ2-5; D is unresolved. The germline V and J ends were trimmed by 4 bases and 1 base, with 16 bases remaining between them. The germline V gene encodes CDR1 DFQATT and CDR2 SNEGSKA (reference sequence). This CDR3 has 15 amino acids. The CDR3 nucleotides are TGCAGTGCTATGAGACTCTCCGTCTCCCAAGAGACCCAGTACTTC. This sequence encodes CSAMRLSVSQETQYF.

This clonotype was detected many times. The chain links TRBV19 to TRBJ1-5; TRBD1 might be the D (5 bases). The V end lost 5 bases, the J end lost 5 bases, and 10 bases lay between the germline ends. The CDR3 runs 13 residues. Germline loops: CDR1 LNHDA, CDR2 SQIVND (reference sequence). The CDR3 nucleotides are TGTGCCAGTAGTCTAGCACAGGATCAGCCCCAGCATTTT. The encoded protein is CASSLAQDQPQHF.

The sample holds many counts of this clonotype. This chain uses TRBV3-1 with TRBJ2-7; maybe TRBD1 (5 bases). V was shortened by 1 base and J by 0 bases, with 13 bases between the two germline ends. CDR1 is LGHDT, CDR2 YNNKEL, per germline (reference sequence). CDR3 length: 16 residues. CDR3 region: CASSQVGQGASYEQYF. For the CDR3, the DNA is TGTGCCAGCAGCCAAGTCGGTCAAGGGGCCTCCTACGAGCAGTACTTC.